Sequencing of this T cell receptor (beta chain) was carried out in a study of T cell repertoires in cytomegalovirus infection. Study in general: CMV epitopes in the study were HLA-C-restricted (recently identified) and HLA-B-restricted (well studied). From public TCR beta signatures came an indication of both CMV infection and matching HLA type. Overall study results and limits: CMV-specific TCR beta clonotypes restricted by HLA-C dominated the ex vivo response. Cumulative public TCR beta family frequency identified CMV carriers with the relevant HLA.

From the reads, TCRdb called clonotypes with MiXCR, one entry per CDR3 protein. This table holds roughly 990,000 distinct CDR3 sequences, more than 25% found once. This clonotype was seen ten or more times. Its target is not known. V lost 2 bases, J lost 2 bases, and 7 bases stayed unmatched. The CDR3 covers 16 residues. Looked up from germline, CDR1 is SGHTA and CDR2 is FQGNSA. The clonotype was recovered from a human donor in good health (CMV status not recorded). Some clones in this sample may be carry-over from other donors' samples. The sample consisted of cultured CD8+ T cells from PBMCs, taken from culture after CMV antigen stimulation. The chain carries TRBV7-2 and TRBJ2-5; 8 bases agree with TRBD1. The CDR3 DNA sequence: TGTGCCAGCAGCTTAATAGTCAGGGGGCCACAAGAGACCCAGTACTTC. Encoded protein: CASSLIVRGPQETQYF.